The T cell receptor beta chain under discussion was sequenced for a study of cytomegalovirus exposure and HLA in healthy donors. The PCR used 60 Vbeta and 13 Jbeta primers. The protocol was immunoSEQ multiplex PCR, while the TCRdb copy is restricted to in-frame clones and leaves out a portion. The top ten clones hold 9.5% to 13% of a sample with 100,000 or so clones, about 75% of them seen once. Germline loops: CDR1 LGHNA, CDR2 YNFKEQ. Trimming removed 10 bases from V and 5 bases from J; junction bases left unmatched: 14. The CDR3 has 15 residues. Notes on the study in general: Follow-up analysis found HLA locus-dependent TCR association rates, highest for DRB1 and lowest for HLA-C. Cytomegalovirus association was listed for 164 TCR beta chains. Presence/absence analysis assumed near-uniform sequencing depth across donors. Specificity of a few CMV-associated chains for CMV antigens was verified in vitro.

Comments on this clone: Its antigen is unknown.

The TCR sequence derives from a man aged 30-40 years in good health and CMV-seropositive. Sequenced input: PBMCs. V usage is TRBV4-2 and J usage is TRBJ1-2; TRBD1 matches 9 bases. The CDR3 spells CATNPSWTGVYGYTF. CDR3 nucleotide sequence: TGTGCCACTAACCCAAGCTGGACAGGGGTATATGGCTACACCTTC.